This T cell receptor beta chain was retrieved from a study of T cell responses to AZD1222 COVID-19 vaccine. Unmatched junction bases numbered 10, after V lost 7 bases and J lost 5 bases. The CDR3 covers 14 residues. CDR1 and CDR2 (germline): MNHEY, SMNVEV (reference sequence). The data were produced by immunoSEQ multiplex PCR, yet TCRdb's version contains in-frame clones alone and is incomplete. The table lists around 140,000 clones, approximately 90% of them singletons. General study findings and limits: Targets within unmutated variant regions were reportedly found for nearly half of spike-specific TCRs. Donors in the cohort were predominantly white British and more often female, and clonal diversity was possibly underestimated. Elevations in Spike-specific TCR breadth and depth followed administration of two AZD1222 doses.

Concerning this clone: The antigen is not known.

The receptor's source is an adult in good health. The chain is built from TRBV27 and TRBJ1-2; 7 positions agree with TRBD1. The material was peripheral blood, obtained on day 0 of AZD1222 vaccination. The CDR3 region is CASTKDRDRYGYTF. CDR3 bases: TGTGCCAGCACTAAGGATCGGGACAGATATGGCTACACCTTC.